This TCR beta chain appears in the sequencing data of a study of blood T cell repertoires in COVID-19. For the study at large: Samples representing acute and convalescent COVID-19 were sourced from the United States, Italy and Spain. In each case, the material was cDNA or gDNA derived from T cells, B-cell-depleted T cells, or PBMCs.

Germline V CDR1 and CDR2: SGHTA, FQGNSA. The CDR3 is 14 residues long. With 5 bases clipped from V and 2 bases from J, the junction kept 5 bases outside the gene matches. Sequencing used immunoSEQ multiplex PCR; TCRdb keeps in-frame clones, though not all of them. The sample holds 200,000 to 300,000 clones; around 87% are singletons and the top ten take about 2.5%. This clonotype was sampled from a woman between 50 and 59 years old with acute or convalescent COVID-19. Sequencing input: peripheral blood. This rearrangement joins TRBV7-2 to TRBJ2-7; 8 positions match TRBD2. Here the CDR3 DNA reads TGTGCCAGCAGCCCGGGACTAGGAACCTACGAGCAGTACTTC. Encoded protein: CASSPGLGTYEQYF.